Below, 19 T cell receptor beta chains from the same sample are listed, as sequenced in a study of neurological immune-mediated disorders. TCRdb independently ran MiXCR on the 5' RACE reads; one entry per CDR3 protein. This table holds tens of thousands of distinct CDR3 sequences, 4.5% to 5.5% found once. The sequencing sample was made of PBMCs. The receptors here all came from a man younger than 45 with multiple sclerosis.

This clonotype was seen repeatedly, ten times or more. V usage is TRBV4-1 and J usage is TRBJ2-4, with D tentatively TRBD2 (5 bases). Germline loops: CDR1 MGHRA, CDR2 YSYEKL. The CDR3 extends over 15 amino acids. V was shortened by 4 bases and J by 8 bases, with 18 bases between the two germline ends. CDR3 nucleotides: TGCGCCAGCAGCCCTTCTGGCGGGCGAGCAGACATTCAGTACTTC. Encoded protein: CASSPSGGRADIQYF.

This clonotype ranks as medium-sized (0.01 to 0.1%). The chain recombines TRBV7-9 with TRBJ1-2; D is unclear. The germline V gene encodes CDR1 SEHNR and CDR2 FQNEAQ (reference sequence). V dropped 1 base and J dropped 7 bases, with 10 bases sitting between them. CDR3 length: 13 residues. CDR3 sequence: CASSLGAAGGYTF. In nucleotides, the CDR3 is TGTGCCAGCAGCTTAGGAGCCGCCGGTGGCTACACCTTC. The full variable domain, completed using reference TRBV7-9 and TRBJ1-2, is DTGVSQNPRHKITKRGQNVTFRCDPISEHNRLYWYRQTLGQGPEFLTYFQNEAQLEKSRLLSDRFSAERPKGSFSTLEIQRTEQGDSAMYLCASSLGAAGGYTFGSGTRLTVV.

This clonotype appeared many times. The chain carries TRBV20-1 and TRBJ2-3; 12 bases line up with TRBD2. Unmatched junction bases numbered 9, after V lost 6 bases and J lost 5 bases. This CDR3 is 15 amino acids long. The V gene's germline CDR1 is DFQATT and CDR2 SNEGSKA (reference sequence). The CDR3: CSAPSPSGGEDTQYF. As DNA, the CDR3 is TGCAGTGCCCCGTCCCCTAGCGGGGGGGAAGATACGCAGTATTTT.

The V and J genes are TRBV11-3 and TRBJ2-2; D not certain. CDR3 length: 16 amino acids. CDR1 and CDR2 from the germline V gene are SGHNT and YENEEA. V lost 5 bases to trimming and J lost 4 bases, with 17 bases between them. The DNA for the CDR3 is TGTGCCAGCAGCCTCTTCGGGCCCCCGGGCACCGGGGAGCTGTTTTTT. Encoded protein: CASSLFGPPGTGELFF.

This clonotype has ten or more counts. V and J are TRBV25-1 and TRBJ1-1; TRBD1 matches at 8 bases. Germline V lookup: CDR1 MGHDK, CDR2 SYGVNS. Trimming cost V 1 base and J 4 bases; bases outside gene matches: 2. This CDR3 is built from 14 residues. The CDR3: CASSESGGITEAFF. The DNA of the CDR3 is TGTGCCAGCAGTGAATCAGGGGGCATCACTGAAGCTTTCTTT. Based on the CDR3 plus reference TRBV25-1 and TRBJ1-1, the full variable domain is EADIYQTPRYLVIGTGKKITLECSQTMGHDKMYWYQQDPGMELHLIHYSYGVNSTEKGDLSSESTVSRIRTEHFPLTLESARPSHTSQYLCASSESGGITEAFFGQGTRLTVV.

This clonotype has ten or more counts. The rearrangement uses TRBV24-1 and TRBJ1-1; 7 bases agree with TRBD1. The CDR3 loop spans 14 amino acids. Per the germline V gene, CDR1 is KGHDR and CDR2 is SFDVKD. Trimming cost V 4 bases and J 4 bases; bases outside gene matches: 5. In DNA, the CDR3 is TGTGCCACCAGTGACACCCAGGGGGGCACTGAAGCTTTCTTT. This gives the protein CATSDTQGGTEAFF.

This clonotype was detected many times. This chain connects TRBV9 to TRBJ2-1, with D maybe TRBD1 (6 bases). Germline V gene lookup returns CDR1 SGDLS and CDR2 YYNGEE. The V and J ends lost 3 bases and 5 bases respectively, with 12 bases between them. The CDR3 runs 14 residues. CDR3 in DNA: TGTGCCAGCAGCGCCAGGACAGCCCACAATGAGCAGTTCTTC. Translated: CASSARTAHNEQFF.

This clonotype was observed at least ten times. J is TRBJ1-4 and V is TRBV10-3, with a possible D match to TRBD1 (6 bases). CDR3 length: 19 residues. The V and J ends lost 0 bases and 8 bases respectively, with 25 bases between them. Per the germline V gene, CDR1 is ENHRY and CDR2 is SYGVKD. CDR3 bases: TGTGCCATCAGTGAGTCGACTCGGACAGTAAATCCTTCGAGCGAAAAACTGTTTTTT. Encoded protein: CAISESTRTVNPSSEKLFF.

This clonotype was counted at least ten times. The J gene is TRBJ2-6, the V gene TRBV4-1; D is undetermined. V was shortened by 4 bases and J by 0 bases, with 1 base between the two germline ends. The CDR3 is 13 amino acids. Germline values: CDR1 MGHRA, CDR2 YSYEKL. CDR3 bases: TGCGCCAGCAGCCTCTCTGGGGCCAACGTCCTGACTTTC. Encoded protein: CASSLSGANVLTF.

This clonotype showed up just a few times. V is TRBV20-1 and J is TRBJ2-3, with D maybe TRBD1 (6 bases). Trimming cost V 6 bases and J 4 bases, with 17 bases left between them. From germline, CDR1 is DFQATT and CDR2 SNEGSKA (reference sequence). There are 14 residues in the CDR3. The CDR3 region is CSAPPGHYADTQYF. The CDR3 bases are TGCAGTGCCCCTCCGGGACACTACGCAGATACGCAGTATTTT.

The table lists this clonotype with many counts. The chain carries TRBV7-6 and TRBJ2-5; 7 bases line up with TRBD1. V dropped 4 bases and J dropped 4; count of bases not matched to a gene: 6. This CDR3 is 14 amino acids long. CDR1 SGHVS and CDR2 FNYEAQ come from the germline V gene. This chain's CDR3 is CASSSRQGLETQYF. In DNA, the CDR3 is TGTGCCAGCAGCTCGAGACAGGGTTTAGAGACCCAGTACTTC. Combining the CDR3 with reference TRBV7-6 and TRBJ2-5 gives the whole variable domain GAGVSQSPRYKVTKRGQDVALRCDPISGHVSLYWYRQALGQGPEFLTYFNYEAQQDKSGLPNDRFSAERPEGSISTLTIQRTEQRDSAMYRCASSSRQGLETQYFGPGTRLLVL.

At least ten counts were recorded for this clonotype. V gene TRBV6-5 combines with J gene TRBJ2-3; 9 bases match TRBD1. This CDR3 has 15 residues. Trimming at V came to 2 bases and at J to 6 bases, leaving 6 bases not matched to a gene. Germline values: CDR1 MNHEY, CDR2 SVGAGI. The CDR3 is CASSYGTGWVDTQYF. CDR3 DNA sequence: TGTGCCAGCAGTTACGGGACAGGGTGGGTCGATACGCAGTATTTT.

There are many counts of this clonotype. The chain carries TRBV10-3 and TRBJ2-7, with 7 bases lining up with TRBD2. Germline CDR1 ENHRY, CDR2 SYGVKD. The CDR3 length is 13 residues. Trimming at V came to 6 bases and at J to 3 bases, leaving 5 bases not matched to a gene. The CDR3 region has the DNA TGTGCCATCAGGACGGGACTAAACTACGAGCAGTACTTC. This sequence encodes CAIRTGLNYEQYF.

The chain couples TRBV9 to TRBJ1-1; D remains ambiguous. This CDR3 is built from 13 residues. From germline, CDR1 is SGDLS and CDR2 YYNGEE. V was clipped by 0 bases and J by 4 bases, with 7 bases between them. The CDR3 loop reads CASSVARGTEAFF. Here the CDR3 DNA reads TGTGCCAGCAGCGTAGCCAGAGGCACTGAAGCTTTCTTT.

This clonotype has ten or more counts. This chain uses TRBV5-5 with TRBJ1-2, with 7 bases identical to TRBD1. Germline CDR1 is SGHKS and CDR2 is YYEKEE (reference sequence). The CDR3 consists of 15 residues. V gave up 4 bases and J gave up 6 bases; unmatched junction bases: 12. The CDR3 here is CASSTIMTGPDGYTF. CDR3 coding DNA: TGTGCCAGCAGCACCATTATGACAGGGCCGGATGGCTACACCTTC.

At least ten counts were recorded for this clonotype. This chain uses TRBV9 with TRBJ2-3; 8 nucleotides line up with TRBD2. The CDR3 contains 16 residues. Germline values: CDR1 SGDLS, CDR2 YYNGEE. The V segment lost 4 bases and the J segment 2 bases; nucleotides outside the gene matches: 9. CDR3 loop: CASSHNKRGYTDTQYF. CDR3 coding DNA: TGTGCCAGCAGCCACAACAAGCGGGGGTACACAGATACGCAGTATTTT.

This clonotype was counted at least ten times. The chain couples TRBV5-1 to TRBJ2-1; maybe TRBD1 (5 bases). Trimming pared 1 base from V and 14 bases from J, leaving 13 bases between. Germline CDR1 and CDR2: SGHRS and YFSETQ. The CDR3 has 12 amino acids. CDR3 bases: TGCGCCAGCAGCTTGCCTCAGCAGGGAAAGTTCTTC. Protein sequence: CASSLPQQGKFF.

In regard to this clonotype: Its ends do not fully match the called genes, so a read error is possible. V is TRBV20-1 and J is TRBJ2-7; TRBD1 matches at 9 bases. CDR3 length equals 14 residues. CDR1 and CDR2 (germline): DFQATT, SNEGSKA (reference sequence). In nucleotides, the CDR3 is TGCAGTGCGAGAGGGACAGGGATAATCGACGAGCAGTACTTC. This gives the protein CSARGTGIIDEQYF.

This clonotype has a count of ten or more. This chain connects TRBV11-2 to TRBJ2-5; D uncertain. The CDR3 runs to 13 residues. V was clipped by 1 base and J by 3 bases, with 6 bases between them. CDR1 is SGHAT, CDR2 FQNNGV, per germline. CDR3 nucleotides: TGTGCCAGCAGCTTAGGGGTGGAAGAGACCCAGTACTTC. It codes for CASSLGVEETQYF.